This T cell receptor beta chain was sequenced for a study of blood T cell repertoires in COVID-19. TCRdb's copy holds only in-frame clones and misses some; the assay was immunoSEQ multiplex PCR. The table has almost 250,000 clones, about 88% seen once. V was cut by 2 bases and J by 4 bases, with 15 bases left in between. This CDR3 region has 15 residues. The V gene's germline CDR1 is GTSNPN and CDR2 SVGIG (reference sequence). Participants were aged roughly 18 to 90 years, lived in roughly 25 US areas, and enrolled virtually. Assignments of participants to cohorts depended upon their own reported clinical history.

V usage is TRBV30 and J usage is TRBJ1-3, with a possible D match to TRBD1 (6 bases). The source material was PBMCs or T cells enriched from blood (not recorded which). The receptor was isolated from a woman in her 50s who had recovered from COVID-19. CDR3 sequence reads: CAWSPPDRSGNTIYF. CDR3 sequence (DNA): TGTGCCTGGAGTCCCCCCGACAGGTCCGGAAACACCATATATTTT.